The rows below give T cell receptor beta chains drawn from one sample of a study of T-cell reconstitution after alpha-beta-depleted transplantation in children. One entry per CDR3 protein, called by TCRdb with MiXCR from the PCR reads. The sample yields 100,000 to 130,000 distinct CDR3 sequences, approximately 6% seen once. The source material was PBMCs, mostly from graft donor cells, sampled 360 days after TCRalphabeta/CD19-depleted stem cell transplant. These receptors were taken from a male patient aged 2 to 9 who had a stem cell transplant for acute lymphoblastic leukemia, so the T cells may come from the graft donor. The CDR3 runs from the conserved cysteine through the conserved F or W. Each record gives: D gene, clone size, V gene, J gene, CDR3 DNA, CDR3 protein. The D gene is left open where the match is weak. Where a row states a size, it is once, few, many or the class of an expanded clone; other rows omit it.

d_gene: NA
abundance: few
v_gene: TRBV7-2
j_gene: TRBJ2-7
CDR3nt: TGTGCCAGCAGCCCCCGATCTCGGGGGAGGACCTACGAGCAGTACTTC
CDR3aa: CASSPRSRGRTYEQYF

d_gene: NA
abundance: NA
v_gene: TRBV7-2
j_gene: TRBJ2-7
CDR3nt: TGTGGGCGTAGCTCCTACGAGCAGTACTTC
CDR3aa: CGRSSYEQYF

d_gene: NA
abundance: few
v_gene: TRBV7-9
j_gene: TRBJ2-7
CDR3nt: TGTGCCAGCAGTGGGACACCCAGCTCCTACGAGCAGTACTTC
CDR3aa: CASSGTPSSYEQYF

d_gene: NA
abundance: many
v_gene: TRBV5-1
j_gene: TRBJ2-7
CDR3nt: TGCGCCAGCAGCTTGATGGGCCAGAACTACGAGCAGTACTTC
CDR3aa: CASSLMGQNYEQYF

d_gene: NA
abundance: many
v_gene: TRBV11-2
j_gene: TRBJ1-5
CDR3nt: TGTGCCAGCAGCTTAGACGGGGAGCGGGGAATTTATAGCAATCAGCCCCAGCATTTT
CDR3aa: CASSLDGERGIYSNQPQHF

d_gene: TRBD2
abundance: many
v_gene: TRBV4-3
j_gene: TRBJ2-5
CDR3nt: TGCGCCAGCAGCCCTGGGACTAGCGGGCTCCAAGAGACCCAGTACTTC
CDR3aa: CASSPGTSGLQETQYF

d_gene: NA
abundance: NA
v_gene: TRBV30
j_gene: TRBJ2-1
CDR3nt: TGTGCCTGGAGGAGGTCCTACAATGAGCAGTTCTTC
CDR3aa: CAWRRSYNEQFF

d_gene: TRBD1
abundance: many
v_gene: TRBV29-1
j_gene: TRBJ2-7
CDR3nt: TGCAGCGTTGAAGATCAGGGACAGCACTACGAGCAGTACTTC
CDR3aa: CSVEDQGQHYEQYF

d_gene: TRBD1
abundance: many
v_gene: TRBV10-3
j_gene: TRBJ2-7
CDR3nt: TGTGCCATCGCCGGGACAGGGGGCTACGAGCAGTACTTC
CDR3aa: CAIAGTGGYEQYF

d_gene: NA
abundance: many
v_gene: TRBV12-5
j_gene: TRBJ2-2
CDR3nt: TGTGCTAGTGGTTTGGGCCCCCGAGCAGCCTTTACCGGGGAGCTGTTTTTT
CDR3aa: CASGLGPRAAFTGELFF